This passage covers 15 T cell receptor beta chains from one sample sequenced in a study of a mutant IDH1 vaccine in newly diagnosed glioma. Sequencing was performed with immunoSEQ multiplex PCR; in TCRdb, only in-frame clones are kept and a portion is missing. In the table there are around 54,000 clones, approximately 87% of which are singletons. Antigens of these TCRs are unknown. The time point was: week 35, safety follow-up. Doses consisted of 300 ug of mutant IDH1 20-mer peptide each, paired with topical imiquimod. Sequenced material: PBMCs, taken from a glioma patient whose treatment included an IDH1 peptide vaccine. The receptors shown here come from a man aged 35 to 55 with glioma.

V gene TRBV4-3 combines with J gene TRBJ1-4; a possible D gene is TRBD1 (6 bases). Trimming shortened V by 4 bases and J by 11 bases, and 11 bases separated the two germline ends. Germline values: CDR1 LGHNA, CDR2 YSLEER. The CDR3 length is 12 residues. The CDR3 DNA reads as TGCGCCAGCAGCCGAAACAGGGACAAACTGTTTTTT. Translation: CASSRNRDKLFF.

The V and J genes are TRBV4-3 and TRBJ1-2, with D possibly being TRBD1 (5 bases). V shed 0 bases and J shed 5 bases, with 19 bases lying between them. Germline CDR1 is LGHNA and CDR2 is YSLEER. The length of the CDR3 is 17 residues. CDR3 residues: CASSQDGPLGAGYGYTF. DNA of the CDR3: TGCGCCAGCAGCCAAGATGGTCCTTTAGGCGCAGGGTATGGCTACACCTTC.

On this clone itself: The junction and the germline gene differ at one end; a read error may be behind it. V and J are TRBV28 and TRBJ2-7; TRBD2 aligns across 9 bases. Germline CDR1 and CDR2: MDHEN and SYDVKM. The CDR3 sequence is 13 residues long. The CDR3 is CASSLTTRDSGSF. The CDR3 bases are TGTGCCAGCAGTTTAACCACGCGAGATAGCGGGAGCTTC.

The rearrangement uses TRBV5-6 and TRBJ1-2; D gene ambiguous. Germline loops: CDR1 SGHDT, CDR2 YYEEEE. V was clipped by 4 bases and J by 4 bases, with 17 bases between them. The CDR3 length is 15 residues. The CDR3 loop is CASSPGGVWSYGYTF. CDR3 DNA: TGTGCCAGCAGCCCCGGCGGGGTCTGGAGCTATGGCTACACCTTC.

The chain's CDR3 is CASSPSPGGWYNEQFF. The CDR3 nucleotides read TGCGCCAGCAGCCCCTCTCCGGGAGGGTGGTACAATGAGCAGTTCTTC. The genes are TRBV5-1 and TRBJ2-1, with TRBD2 identical over 8 bases. Per germline, CDR1 SGHRS and CDR2 YFSETQ. CDR3 length: 16 amino acids. J lost 4 bases, V lost 4 bases, and 10 bases had no gene match.

The chain is built from TRBV18 and TRBJ1-1; a possible D gene is TRBD1 (5 bases). This CDR3 is built from 15 residues. Trimming shortened V by 2 bases and J by 4 bases, and 14 bases separated the two germline ends. Germline assignment: CDR1 KGHSH and CDR2 LQKENI. DNA of the CDR3: TGTGCCAGCTCACCAGCAGGGTATAGTGGCACTGAAGCTTTCTTT. The encoded protein is CASSPAGYSGTEAFF.

This chain uses TRBV19 with TRBJ2-7; 8 nucleotides align to TRBD1. The length of the CDR3 is 14 residues. V trimming: 8 bases; J trimming: 2 bases; junction bases outside the gene matches: 8. CDR1 and CDR2 from the germline V gene are LNHDA and SQIVND (reference sequence). CDR3 in amino acids: CASGRDRGTYEQYF. DNA for the CDR3: TGTGCCAGTGGGCGAGACAGGGGAACCTACGAGCAGTACTTC.

The V and J genes are TRBV7-2 and TRBJ2-1; the match to TRBD2 covers 9 bases. Germline trimming cut 3 bases from V and 2 bases from J; bases unmatched to any gene: 5. Germline loops: CDR1 SGHTA, CDR2 FQGNSA. CDR3 size: 16 residues. This chain's CDR3 is CASSFGGGRAYNEQFF. In DNA form, the CDR3 reads TGTGCCAGCAGCTTTGGCGGCGGGAGGGCCTACAATGAGCAGTTCTTC.

This rearrangement joins TRBV4-1 to TRBJ1-3; no reliable D call. Trimming removed 3 bases at V and 2 bases at J, with 14 bases between. CDR3 size: 16 residues. The germline gives CDR1 MGHRA, CDR2 YSYEKL. The CDR3 sequence is CASSHGGGDTGNTIYF. The CDR3 bases are TGCGCCAGCAGCCATGGAGGCGGCGATACTGGAAACACCATATATTTT.

The V call is TRBV25-1, the J call TRBJ2-7; D unclear. Germline V gene lookup returns CDR1 MGHDK and CDR2 SYGVNS. This CDR3 comprises 11 residues. Trimming shortened V by 4 bases and J by 6 bases, and 7 bases separated the two germline ends. The CDR3 DNA reads TGTGCCAGCAGTGGTCGCGCCGAGCAGTACTTC. Its translation: CASSGRAEQYF.

The chain uses TRBV2 and TRBJ2-3; tentatively, D is TRBD2 (5 bases). Trimming took 4 bases from V and 6 from J, leaving 17 bases between them. Germline-derived CDR1 and CDR2 are SNHLY and FYNNEI. CDR3 size: 15 residues. In DNA form, the CDR3 reads TGTGCCAGCAGTGGGACTGGCCTTGAGGGCGATACGCAGTATTTT. It is translated as CASSGTGLEGDTQYF.

J is TRBJ2-5 and V is TRBV6-5; TRBD1 agrees at 10 bases. The V and J ends lost 0 bases and 5 bases, in that order; junction bases with no gene match: 3. The CDR3 extends over 15 amino acids. The V gene's germline CDR1 is MNHEY and CDR2 SVGAGI. CDR3 region: CASSYSTGQGETQYF. As DNA, the CDR3 is TGTGCCAGCAGTTACTCGACGGGACAGGGGGAGACCCAGTACTTC.

This clone has just a few counts. CDR3: CASSDGTSGLNEQYF. CDR3 in DNA: TGTGCCAGCAGTGACGGGACTAGCGGACTTAACGAGCAGTACTTC. The chain joins TRBV6-1 to TRBJ2-7; TRBD2 matches 11 bases. The V segment lost 3 bases and the J segment 5 bases; nucleotides outside the gene matches: 6. The CDR3 is 15 amino acids. Germline values: CDR1 MNHNS, CDR2 SASEGT.

The chain combines TRBV5-1 with TRBJ2-7, with D tentatively TRBD2 (6 bases). Germline lookup yields CDR1 SGHRS and CDR2 YFSETQ. This CDR3 spans 13 amino acids. The V gene lost 4 bases and the J gene lost 6 bases, with 14 bases spanning the gap. The CDR3 spells CASSKDYFREQYF. CDR3 DNA sequence: TGCGCCAGCAGCAAGGACTATTTCCGCGAGCAGTACTTC. The full variable domain, completed using reference TRBV5-1 and TRBJ2-7, is KAGVTQTPRYLIKTRGQQVTLSCSPISGHRSVSWYQQTPGQGLQFLFEYFSETQRNKGNFPGRFSGRQFSNSRSEMNVSTLELGDSALYLCASSKDYFREQYFGPGTRLTVT.

The rearrangement links TRBV6-6 to TRBJ2-1; D might be TRBD2 (5 bases). The CDR3 covers 12 residues. CDR1 MNHNY and CDR2 SVGAGI come from the germline V gene (reference sequence). The ends were cut back, 0 bases at V and 15 bases at J, with 12 bases in the middle. In DNA, the CDR3 is TGTGCCAGCAGTTACTCGAAGGACTGGGCGTTCTTC. It specifies CASSYSKDWAFF.